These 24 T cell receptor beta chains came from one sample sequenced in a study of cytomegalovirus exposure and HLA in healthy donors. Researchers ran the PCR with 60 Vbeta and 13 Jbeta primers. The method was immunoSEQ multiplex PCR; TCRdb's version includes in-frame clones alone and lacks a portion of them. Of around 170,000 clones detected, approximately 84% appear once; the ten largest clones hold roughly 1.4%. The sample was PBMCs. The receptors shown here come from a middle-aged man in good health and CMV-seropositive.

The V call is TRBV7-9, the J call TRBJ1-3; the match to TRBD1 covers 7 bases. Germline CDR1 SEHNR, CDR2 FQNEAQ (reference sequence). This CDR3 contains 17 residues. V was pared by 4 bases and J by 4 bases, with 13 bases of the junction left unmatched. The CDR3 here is CASSSLSDRVKGNTIYF. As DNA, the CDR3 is TGTGCCAGCAGCTCTTTATCCGACAGGGTTAAGGGAAACACCATATATTTT.

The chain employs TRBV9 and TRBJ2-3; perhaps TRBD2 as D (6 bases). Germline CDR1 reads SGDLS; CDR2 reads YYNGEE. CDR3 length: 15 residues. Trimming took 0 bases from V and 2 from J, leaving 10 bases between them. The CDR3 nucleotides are TGTGCCAGCAGCGTAGGGGCTAGCGACACAGATACGCAGTATTTT. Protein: CASSVGASDTDTQYF. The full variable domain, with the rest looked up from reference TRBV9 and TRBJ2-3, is DSGVTQTPKHLITATGQRVTLRCSPRSGDLSVYWYQQSLDQGLQFLIQYYNGEERAKGNILERFSAQQFPDLHSELNLSSLELGDSALYFCASSVGASDTDTQYFGPGTRLTVL.

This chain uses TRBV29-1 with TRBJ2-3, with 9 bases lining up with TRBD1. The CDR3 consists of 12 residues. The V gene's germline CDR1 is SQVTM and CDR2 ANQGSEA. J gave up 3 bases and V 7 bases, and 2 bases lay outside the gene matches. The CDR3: CSAGTGTDTQYF. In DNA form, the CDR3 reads TGCAGCGCTGGGACAGGGACAGATACGCAGTATTTT.

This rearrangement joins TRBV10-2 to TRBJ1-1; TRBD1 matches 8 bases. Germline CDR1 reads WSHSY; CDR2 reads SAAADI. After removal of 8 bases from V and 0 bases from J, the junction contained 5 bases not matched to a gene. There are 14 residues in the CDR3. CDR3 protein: CASLDRAMNTEAFF. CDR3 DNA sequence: TGCGCCAGCTTGGACAGGGCGATGAACACTGAAGCTTTCTTT.

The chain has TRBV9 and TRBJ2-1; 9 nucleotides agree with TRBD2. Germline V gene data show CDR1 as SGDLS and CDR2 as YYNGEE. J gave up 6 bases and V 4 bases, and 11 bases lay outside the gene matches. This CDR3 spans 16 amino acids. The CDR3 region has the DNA TGTGCCAGCAGCACGACTAGCGGCCCCGAGGGCAATGAGCAGTTCTTC. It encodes CASSTTSGPEGNEQFF.

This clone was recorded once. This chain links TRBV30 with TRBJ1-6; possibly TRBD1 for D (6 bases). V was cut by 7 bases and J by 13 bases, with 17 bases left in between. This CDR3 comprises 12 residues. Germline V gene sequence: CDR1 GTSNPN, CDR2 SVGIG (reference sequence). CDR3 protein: CAYRQDTLPLHF. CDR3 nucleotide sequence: TGTGCCTATCGACAGGATACCCTCCCCCTCCACTTT. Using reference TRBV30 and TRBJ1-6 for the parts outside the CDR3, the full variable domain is SQTIHQWPATLVQPVGSPLSLECTVEGTSNPNLYWYRQAAGRGLQLLFYSVGIGQISSEVPQNLSASRPQDRQFILSSKKLLLSDSGFYLCAYRQDTLPLHFGNGTRLTVT.

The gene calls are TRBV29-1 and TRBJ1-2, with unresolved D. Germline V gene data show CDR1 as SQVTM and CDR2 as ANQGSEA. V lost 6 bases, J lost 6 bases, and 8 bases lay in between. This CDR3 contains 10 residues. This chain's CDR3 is CSVPGDGYTF. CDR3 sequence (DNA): TGCAGCGTCCCCGGGGATGGCTACACCTTC. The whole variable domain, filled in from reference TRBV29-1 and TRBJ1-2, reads SAVISQKPSRDICQRGTSLTIQCQVDSQVTMMFWYRQQPGQSLTLIATANQGSEATYESGFVIDKFPISRPNLTFSTLTVSNMSPEDSSIYLCSVPGDGYTFGSGTRLTVV.

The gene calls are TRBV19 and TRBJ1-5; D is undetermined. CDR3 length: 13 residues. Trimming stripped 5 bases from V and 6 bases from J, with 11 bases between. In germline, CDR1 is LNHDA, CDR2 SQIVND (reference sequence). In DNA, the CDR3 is TGTGCCAGTAGTGTGGTTCCGAGTCAGCCCCAGCATTTT. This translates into CASSVVPSQPQHF.

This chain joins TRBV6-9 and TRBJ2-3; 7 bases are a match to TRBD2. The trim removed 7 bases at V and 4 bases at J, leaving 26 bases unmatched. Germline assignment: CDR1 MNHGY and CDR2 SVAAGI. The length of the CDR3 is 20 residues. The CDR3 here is CASTSRKRVRAGKRADTQYF. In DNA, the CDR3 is TGTGCCAGCACTTCGAGGAAGCGGGTAAGAGCGGGAAAGCGAGCAGATACGCAGTATTTT.

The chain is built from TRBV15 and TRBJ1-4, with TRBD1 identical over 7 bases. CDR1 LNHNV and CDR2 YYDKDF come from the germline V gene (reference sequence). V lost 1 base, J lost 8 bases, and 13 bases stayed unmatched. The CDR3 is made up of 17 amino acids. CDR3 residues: CATSRAPSGGSDEKLFF. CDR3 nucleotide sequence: TGTGCCACCAGCAGAGCCCCATCAGGGGGATCGGACGAAAAACTGTTTTTT.

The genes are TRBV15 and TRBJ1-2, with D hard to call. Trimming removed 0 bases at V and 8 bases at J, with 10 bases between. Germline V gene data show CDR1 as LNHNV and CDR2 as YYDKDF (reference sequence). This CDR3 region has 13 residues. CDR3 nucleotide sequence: TGTGCCACCAGCAGAGAAGAGTCAAACGGCTACACCTTC. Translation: CATSREESNGYTF.

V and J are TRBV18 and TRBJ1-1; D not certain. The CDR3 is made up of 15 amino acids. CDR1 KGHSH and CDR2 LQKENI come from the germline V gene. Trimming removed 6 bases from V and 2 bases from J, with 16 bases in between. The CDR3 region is CASSELAGDNTEAFF. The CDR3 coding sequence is TGTGCCAGCTCCGAGTTGGCGGGTGATAACACTGAAGCTTTCTTT.

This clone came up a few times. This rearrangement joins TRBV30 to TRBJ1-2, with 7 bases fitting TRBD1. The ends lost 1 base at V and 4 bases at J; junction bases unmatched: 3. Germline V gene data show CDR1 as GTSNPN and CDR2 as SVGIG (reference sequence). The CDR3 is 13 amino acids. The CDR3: CAWSADRLYGYTF. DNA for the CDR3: TGTGCCTGGAGTGCGGACAGGCTCTATGGCTACACCTTC.

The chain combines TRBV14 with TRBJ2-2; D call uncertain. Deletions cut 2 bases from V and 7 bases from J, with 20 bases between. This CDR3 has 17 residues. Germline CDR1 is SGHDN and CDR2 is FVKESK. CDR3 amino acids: CASSQMPVRSGGGELFF. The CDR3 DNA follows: TGTGCCAGCAGCCAAATGCCTGTACGCTCGGGTGGCGGGGAGCTGTTTTTT.

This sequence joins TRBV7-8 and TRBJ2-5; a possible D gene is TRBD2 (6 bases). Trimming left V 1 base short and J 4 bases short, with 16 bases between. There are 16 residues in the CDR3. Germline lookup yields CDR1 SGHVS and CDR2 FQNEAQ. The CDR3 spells CASSLVYALEGETQYF. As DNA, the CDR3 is TGTGCCAGCAGCTTAGTGTACGCGCTGGAGGGAGAGACCCAGTACTTC.

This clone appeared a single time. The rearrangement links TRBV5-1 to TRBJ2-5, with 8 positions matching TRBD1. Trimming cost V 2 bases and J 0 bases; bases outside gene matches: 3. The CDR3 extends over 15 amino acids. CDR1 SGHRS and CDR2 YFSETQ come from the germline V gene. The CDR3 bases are TGCGCCAGCAGCTTCAGGGGGCCGTACCAAGAGACCCAGTACTTC. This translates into CASSFRGPYQETQYF.

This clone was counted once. The CDR3 coding sequence is TGTGCCAGCAGCCCTCAGGTCGAAGGCACTGAAGCTTTCTTT. It specifies CASSPQVEGTEAFF. This sequence joins TRBV10-3 and TRBJ1-1; no clear D gene. Germline V gene data show CDR1 as ENHRY and CDR2 as SYGVKD. V shed 10 bases and J shed 4 bases, with 19 bases lying between them. The CDR3 contains 14 residues.

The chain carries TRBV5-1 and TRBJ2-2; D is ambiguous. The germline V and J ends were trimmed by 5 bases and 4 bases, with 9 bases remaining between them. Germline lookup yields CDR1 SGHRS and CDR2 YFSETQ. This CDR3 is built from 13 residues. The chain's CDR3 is CASRLITTGELFF. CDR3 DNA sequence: TGCGCCAGCAGACTTATAACCACCGGGGAGCTGTTTTTT.

CDR3 amino acids: CASGQGLPFNQPQHF. The CDR3 DNA sequence: TGTGCCAGCGGCCAGGGCTTACCCTTCAATCAGCCCCAGCATTTT. The chain links TRBV6-1 to TRBJ1-5; possibly TRBD1 for D (5 bases). The CDR3 runs to 15 residues. With 8 bases removed from V and 3 bases from J, the gap between germline ends came to 17 bases. CDR1 is MNHNS and CDR2 is SASEGT in the germline V gene.

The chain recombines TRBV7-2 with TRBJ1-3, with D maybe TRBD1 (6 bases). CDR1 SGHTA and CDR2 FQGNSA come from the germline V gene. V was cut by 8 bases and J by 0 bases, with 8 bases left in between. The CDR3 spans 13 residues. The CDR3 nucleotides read TGTGCCAGCGAAGGGGGCTCTGGAAACACCATATATTTT. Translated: CASEGGSGNTIYF.

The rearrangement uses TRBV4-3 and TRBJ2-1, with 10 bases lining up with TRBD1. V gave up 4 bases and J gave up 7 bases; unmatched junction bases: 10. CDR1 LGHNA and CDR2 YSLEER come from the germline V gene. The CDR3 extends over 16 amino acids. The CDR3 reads CASSLRGTGDENEQFF. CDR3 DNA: TGCGCCAGCAGCCTACGGGGGACAGGGGACGAAAATGAGCAGTTCTTC.

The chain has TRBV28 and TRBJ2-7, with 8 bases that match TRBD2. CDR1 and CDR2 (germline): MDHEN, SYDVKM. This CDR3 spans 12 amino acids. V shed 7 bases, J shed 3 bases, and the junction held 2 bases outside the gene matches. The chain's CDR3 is CASTRGGYEQYF. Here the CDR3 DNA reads TGTGCCAGCACCCGGGGGGGCTACGAGCAGTACTTC.

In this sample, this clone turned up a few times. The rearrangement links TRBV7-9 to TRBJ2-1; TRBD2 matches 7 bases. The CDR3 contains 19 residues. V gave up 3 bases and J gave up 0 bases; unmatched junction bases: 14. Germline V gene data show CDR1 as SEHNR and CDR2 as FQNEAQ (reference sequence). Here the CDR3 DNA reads TGTGCCAGCAGCTTCGACAATAGTGGGGGGGTCTACTCCTACAATGAGCAGTTCTTC. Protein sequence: CASSFDNSGGVYSYNEQFF.

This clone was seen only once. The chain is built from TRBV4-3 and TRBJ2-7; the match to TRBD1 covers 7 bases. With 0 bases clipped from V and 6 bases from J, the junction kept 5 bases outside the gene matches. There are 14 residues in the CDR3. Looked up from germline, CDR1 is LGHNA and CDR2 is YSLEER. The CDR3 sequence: CASSQDLAGGEQYF. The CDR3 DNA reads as TGCGCCAGCAGCCAAGATCTGGCAGGGGGCGAGCAGTACTTC.